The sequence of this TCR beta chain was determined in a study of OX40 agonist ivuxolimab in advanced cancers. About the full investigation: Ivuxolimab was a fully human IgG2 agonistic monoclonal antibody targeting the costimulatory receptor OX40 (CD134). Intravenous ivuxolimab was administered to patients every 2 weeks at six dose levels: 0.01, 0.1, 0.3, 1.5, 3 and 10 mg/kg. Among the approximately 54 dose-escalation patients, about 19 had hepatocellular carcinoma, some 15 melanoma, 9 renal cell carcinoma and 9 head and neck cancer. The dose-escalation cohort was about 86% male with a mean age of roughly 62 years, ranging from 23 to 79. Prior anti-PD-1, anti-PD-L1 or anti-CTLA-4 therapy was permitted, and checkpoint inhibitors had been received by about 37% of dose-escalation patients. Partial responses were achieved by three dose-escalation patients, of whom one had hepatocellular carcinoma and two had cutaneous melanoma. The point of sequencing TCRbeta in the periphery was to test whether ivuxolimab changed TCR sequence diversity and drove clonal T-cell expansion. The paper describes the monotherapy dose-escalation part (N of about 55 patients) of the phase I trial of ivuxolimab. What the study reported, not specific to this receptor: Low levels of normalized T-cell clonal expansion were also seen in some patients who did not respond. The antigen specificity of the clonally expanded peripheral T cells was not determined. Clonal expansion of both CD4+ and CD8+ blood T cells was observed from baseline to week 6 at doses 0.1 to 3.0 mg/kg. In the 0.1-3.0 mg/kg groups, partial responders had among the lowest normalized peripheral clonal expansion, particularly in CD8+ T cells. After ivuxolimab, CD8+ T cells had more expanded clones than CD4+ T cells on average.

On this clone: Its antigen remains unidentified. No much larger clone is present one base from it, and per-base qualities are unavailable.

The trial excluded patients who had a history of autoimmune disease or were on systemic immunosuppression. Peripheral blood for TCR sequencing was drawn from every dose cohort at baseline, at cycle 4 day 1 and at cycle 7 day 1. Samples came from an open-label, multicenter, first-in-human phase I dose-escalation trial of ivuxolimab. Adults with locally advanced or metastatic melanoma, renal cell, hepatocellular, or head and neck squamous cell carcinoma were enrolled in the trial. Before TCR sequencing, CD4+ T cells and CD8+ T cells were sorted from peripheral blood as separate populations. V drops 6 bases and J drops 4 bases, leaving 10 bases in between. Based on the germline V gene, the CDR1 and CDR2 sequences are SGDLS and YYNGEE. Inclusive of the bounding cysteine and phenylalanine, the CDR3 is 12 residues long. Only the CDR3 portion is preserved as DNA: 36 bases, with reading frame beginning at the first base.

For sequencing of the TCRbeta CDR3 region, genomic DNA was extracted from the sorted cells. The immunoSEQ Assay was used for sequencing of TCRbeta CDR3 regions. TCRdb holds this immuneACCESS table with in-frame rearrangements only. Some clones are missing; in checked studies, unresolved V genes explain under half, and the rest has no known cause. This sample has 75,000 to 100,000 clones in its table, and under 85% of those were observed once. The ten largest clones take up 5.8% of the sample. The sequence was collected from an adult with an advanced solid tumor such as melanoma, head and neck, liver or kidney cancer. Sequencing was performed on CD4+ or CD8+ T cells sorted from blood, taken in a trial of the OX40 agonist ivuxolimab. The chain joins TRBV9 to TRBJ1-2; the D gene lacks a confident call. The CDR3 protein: CASTGVGYGYTF. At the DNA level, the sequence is TGTGCCAGCACGGGAGTAGGCTATGGCTACACCTTC.